This paragraph covers one T cell receptor (beta chain) sequence. Its antigen is undetermined. The CDR3 runs to 11 residues. The germline CDR1 and CDR2 sequences are MGHDK and SYGVNS. The V and J ends lost 10 bases and 4 bases respectively, with 10 bases between them. This PCR relied on a set of 60 Vbeta primers and 13 Jbeta primers. Assay: immunoSEQ multiplex PCR; the TCRdb copy retains only in-frame clones and omits some. Of 60,000 to 75,000 clones listed, 70% to 75% are singletons. This sample is drawn from a study of cytomegalovirus exposure and HLA in healthy donors. The study's findings and limits: Beyond CMV serostatus, there was no information to go on about immune exposure. TRBV6-2, TRBV6-3 and other indistinguishable V segments were excluded. In a later analysis, productive TCRs from donors in an Asian-associated ancestry cluster reportedly carried fewer N-insertions than the cohort mean.

Source material: PBMCs. The sequence was collected from a woman aged 25 to 45 in good health and CMV-seropositive. This rearrangement joins TRBV25-1 to TRBJ1-1; no reliable D call. The CDR3 nucleotides read TGTGCCACCAGCCAGGTCACTGAAGCTTTCTTT. It yields the protein CATSQVTEAFF.